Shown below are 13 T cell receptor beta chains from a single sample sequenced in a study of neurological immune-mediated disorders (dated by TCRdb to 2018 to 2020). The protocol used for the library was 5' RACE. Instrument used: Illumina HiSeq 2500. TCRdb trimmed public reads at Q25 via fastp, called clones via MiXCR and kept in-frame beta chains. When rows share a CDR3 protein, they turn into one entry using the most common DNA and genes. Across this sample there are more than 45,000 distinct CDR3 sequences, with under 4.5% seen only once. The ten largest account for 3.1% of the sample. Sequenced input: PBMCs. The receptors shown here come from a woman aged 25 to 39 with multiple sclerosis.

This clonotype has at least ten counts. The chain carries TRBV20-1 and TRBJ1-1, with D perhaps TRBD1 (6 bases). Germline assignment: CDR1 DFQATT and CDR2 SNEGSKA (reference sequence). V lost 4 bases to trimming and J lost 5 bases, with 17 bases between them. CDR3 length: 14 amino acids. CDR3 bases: TGCAGTGCTAAGCAGGGCAGGGGAGGGACTGAAGCTTTCTTT. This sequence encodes CSAKQGRGGTEAFF.

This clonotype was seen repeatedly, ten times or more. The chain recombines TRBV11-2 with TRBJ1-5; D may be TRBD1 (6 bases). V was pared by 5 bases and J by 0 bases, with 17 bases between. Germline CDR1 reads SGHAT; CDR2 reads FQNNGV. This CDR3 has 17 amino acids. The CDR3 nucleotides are TGTGCCAGCAGCGACCGGACAGATAGTAATAGCAATCAGCCCCAGCATTTT. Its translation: CASSDRTDSNSNQPQHF.

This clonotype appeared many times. The CDR3 region has the DNA TGTGCCAGCAGGGGACACCTCTCCTACAATGAGCAGTTCTTC. This sequence encodes CASRGHLSYNEQFF. This sequence joins TRBV28 and TRBJ2-1, with D tentatively TRBD1 (6 bases). The V gene's germline CDR1 is MDHEN and CDR2 SYDVKM. Trimming took off 6 bases at V and 0 bases at J, with 9 bases between the two ends. There are 14 residues in the CDR3.

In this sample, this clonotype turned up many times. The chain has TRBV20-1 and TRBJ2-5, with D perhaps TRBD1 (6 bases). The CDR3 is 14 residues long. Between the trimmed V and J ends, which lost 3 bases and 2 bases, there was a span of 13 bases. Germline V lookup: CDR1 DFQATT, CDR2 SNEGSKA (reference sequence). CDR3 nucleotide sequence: TGCAGTGCTAGCCACAGGGATCCTCAAGAGACCCAGTACTTC. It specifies CSASHRDPQETQYF.

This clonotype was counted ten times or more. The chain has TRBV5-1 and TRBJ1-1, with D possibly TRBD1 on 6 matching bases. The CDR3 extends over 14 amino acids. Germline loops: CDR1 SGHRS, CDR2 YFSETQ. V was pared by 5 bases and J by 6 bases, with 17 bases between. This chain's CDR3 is CASRIGTSSPEAFF. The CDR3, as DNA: TGCGCCAGCAGAATAGGGACATCCAGCCCTGAAGCTTTCTTT.

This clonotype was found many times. CDR3 DNA: TGCAGCGTTCCTTTCGGACAGGTGGAAGAGACCCAGTACTTC. Amino acids: CSVPFGQVEETQYF. The rearrangement uses TRBV29-1 and TRBJ2-5, with TRBD1 matching 7 bases. This CDR3 contains 14 residues. V shed 5 bases and J 3 bases; nucleotides not matched to a gene: 9. Germline lookup yields CDR1 SQVTM and CDR2 ANQGSEA.

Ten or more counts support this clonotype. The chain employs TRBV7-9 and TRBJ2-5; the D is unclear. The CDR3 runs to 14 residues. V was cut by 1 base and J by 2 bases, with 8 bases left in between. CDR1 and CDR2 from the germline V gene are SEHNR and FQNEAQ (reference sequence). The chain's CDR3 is CASSLVPAQETQYF. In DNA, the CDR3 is TGTGCCAGCAGCTTAGTTCCGGCACAAGAGACCCAGTACTTC.

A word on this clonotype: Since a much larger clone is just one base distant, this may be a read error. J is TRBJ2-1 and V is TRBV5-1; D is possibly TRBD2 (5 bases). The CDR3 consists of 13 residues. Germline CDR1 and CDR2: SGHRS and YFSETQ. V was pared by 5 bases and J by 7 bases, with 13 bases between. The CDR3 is CASSYRGINEQFF. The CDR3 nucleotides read TGCGCCAGCAGTTATAGAGGGATAAATGAGCAGTTCTTC.

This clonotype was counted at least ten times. CDR3 DNA sequence: TGTGCCAGCAGCGTAGAAGGGGCTGGGGCCAACGTCCTGACTTTC. Residues: CASSVEGAGANVLTF. The chain links TRBV9 to TRBJ2-6, with D perhaps TRBD1 (5 bases). The ends were cut back, 0 bases at V and 2 bases at J, with 6 bases in the middle. The germline V gene has CDR1 SGDLS and CDR2 YYNGEE. The CDR3 is 15 residues long.

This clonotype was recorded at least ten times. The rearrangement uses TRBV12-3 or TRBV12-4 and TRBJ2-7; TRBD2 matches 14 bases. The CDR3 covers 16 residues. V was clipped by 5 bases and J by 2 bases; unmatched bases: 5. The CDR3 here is CASSPGTSGRPYEQYF. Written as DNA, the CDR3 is TGTGCCAGCAGTCCAGGGACTAGCGGGAGACCCTACGAGCAGTACTTC.

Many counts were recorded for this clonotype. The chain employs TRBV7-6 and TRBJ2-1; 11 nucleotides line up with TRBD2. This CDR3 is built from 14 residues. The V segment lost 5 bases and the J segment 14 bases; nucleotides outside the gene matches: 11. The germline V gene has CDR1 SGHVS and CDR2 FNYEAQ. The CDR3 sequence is CASSPYRSGGGEFF. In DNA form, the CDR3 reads TGTGCCAGCAGCCCCTACCGTAGCGGGGGGGGAGAGTTCTTC.

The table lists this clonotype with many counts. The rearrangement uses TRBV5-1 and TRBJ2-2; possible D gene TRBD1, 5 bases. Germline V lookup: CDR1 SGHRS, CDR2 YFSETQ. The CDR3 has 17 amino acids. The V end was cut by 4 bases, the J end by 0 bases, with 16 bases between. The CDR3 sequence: CASSALQGFANTGELFF. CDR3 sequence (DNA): TGCGCCAGCAGCGCGCTCCAGGGATTCGCGAACACCGGGGAGCTGTTTTTT.

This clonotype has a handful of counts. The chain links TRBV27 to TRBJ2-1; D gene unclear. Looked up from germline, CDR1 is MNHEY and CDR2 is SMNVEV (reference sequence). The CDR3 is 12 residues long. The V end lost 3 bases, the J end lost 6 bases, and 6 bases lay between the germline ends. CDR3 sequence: CASSFAPNEQFF. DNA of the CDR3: TGTGCCAGCAGTTTCGCCCCCAATGAGCAGTTCTTC.